Described below is a single T cell receptor (beta chain) sequence and its context. Germline trimming cut 3 bases from V and 3 bases from J; bases unmatched to any gene: 2. CDR3 length: 15 residues. CDR1 is KGHSH and CDR2 is LQKENI in the germline V gene. These data originate in a study of cytomegalovirus exposure and HLA in healthy donors. The PCR employed 60 Vbeta primers together with 13 Jbeta primers. The assay was immunoSEQ multiplex PCR, and TCRdb's table has in-frame clones only and misses some. The sample records more than 110,000 clones, 73% being singletons. This chain links TRBV18 with TRBJ2-3; TRBD2 agrees at 11 bases. The clonotype originates from a human donor in good health. Sequencing used PBMCs. In nucleotides, the CDR3 is TGTGCCAGCTCACCGGCTAGCGGGGGGACAGATACGCAGTATTTT. Translating it yields CASSPASGGTDTQYF.